Listed here are 6 T cell receptor beta chains from one sample, sequenced in a study of shared clonotypes between healthy human individuals. Naive CD8 cells were CD45RO-negative, positively selected for CCR7, excluding terminally differentiated effector memory CD45RA+ cells. Generated by immunoSEQ multiplex PCR, the TCRdb table keeps only in-frame clones and is missing some. This table has roughly 2,000,000 clones, roughly 95% appearing once. The sequenced sample was naive CD8+ T cells sorted from blood. All receptors come from a young man in good health.

This rearrangement joins TRBV27 to TRBJ1-2; D uncertain. This CDR3 spans 15 amino acids. Germline V gives CDR1 MNHEY, CDR2 SMNVEV (reference sequence). V dropped 2 bases and J dropped 7 bases, with 17 bases sitting between them. The CDR3 DNA is TGTGCCAGCAGTTTAACGGTCGGCGGCACCACTGGCTACACCTTC. This codes for CASSLTVGGTTGYTF.

This sequence joins TRBV10-2 and TRBJ1-1; no clear D. This CDR3 contains 14 residues. CDR1 and CDR2 (germline): WSHSY, SAAADI. With 3 bases removed from V and 1 base from J, the gap between germline ends came to 9 bases. CDR3: CASSEFGSNTEAFF. CDR3 coding DNA: TGCGCCAGCAGTGAATTCGGTTCGAACACTGAAGCTTTCTTT.

V and J are TRBV5-8 and TRBJ2-7; 9 bases agree with TRBD1. This CDR3 spans 13 amino acids. Germline V gene lookup returns CDR1 SGHTS and CDR2 YDEGEE. V trimming: 3 bases; J trimming: 4 bases; junction bases outside the gene matches: 2. The CDR3 nucleotides read TGTGCCAGCAGCTCCGGGACAGGGTACGAGCAGTACTTC. Protein sequence: CASSSGTGYEQYF.

The chain recombines TRBV11-2 with TRBJ2-1; TRBD2 is a possible D gene (5 bases). CDR3 size: 14 residues. V was clipped by 4 bases and J by 3 bases, with 10 bases between them. Germline CDR1 SGHAT, CDR2 FQNNGV. This CDR3 reads CASSSEDYYNEQFF. For the CDR3, the DNA is TGTGCCAGCAGCTCGGAGGATTACTACAATGAGCAGTTCTTC.

V and J are TRBV4-1 and TRBJ2-7; no reliable D call. V gave up 3 bases and J gave up 5 bases, with 11 bases separating them. Germline V gene lookup returns CDR1 MGHRA and CDR2 YSYEKL. CDR3 length: 13 residues. CDR3 in DNA: TGCGCCAGCAGCCAGCCATGGGTCGACGAGCAGTACTTC. Protein product: CASSQPWVDEQYF.

This sequence joins TRBV7-9 and TRBJ2-5; possible D gene TRBD1, 6 bases. V lost 3 bases to trimming and J lost 2 bases, with 10 bases between them. This CDR3 has 14 residues. Germline values: CDR1 SEHNR, CDR2 FQNEAQ (reference sequence). This CDR3 is CASSFTTGQETQYF. The CDR3 nucleotides are TGTGCCAGCAGCTTTACGACAGGACAAGAGACCCAGTACTTC. The full variable domain, with the rest looked up from reference TRBV7-9 and TRBJ2-5, is DTGVSQNPRHKITKRGQNVTFRCDPISEHNRLYWYRQTLGQGPEFLTYFQNEAQLEKSRLLSDRFSAERPKGSFSTLEIQRTEQGDSAMYLCASSFTTGQETQYFGPGTRLLVL.